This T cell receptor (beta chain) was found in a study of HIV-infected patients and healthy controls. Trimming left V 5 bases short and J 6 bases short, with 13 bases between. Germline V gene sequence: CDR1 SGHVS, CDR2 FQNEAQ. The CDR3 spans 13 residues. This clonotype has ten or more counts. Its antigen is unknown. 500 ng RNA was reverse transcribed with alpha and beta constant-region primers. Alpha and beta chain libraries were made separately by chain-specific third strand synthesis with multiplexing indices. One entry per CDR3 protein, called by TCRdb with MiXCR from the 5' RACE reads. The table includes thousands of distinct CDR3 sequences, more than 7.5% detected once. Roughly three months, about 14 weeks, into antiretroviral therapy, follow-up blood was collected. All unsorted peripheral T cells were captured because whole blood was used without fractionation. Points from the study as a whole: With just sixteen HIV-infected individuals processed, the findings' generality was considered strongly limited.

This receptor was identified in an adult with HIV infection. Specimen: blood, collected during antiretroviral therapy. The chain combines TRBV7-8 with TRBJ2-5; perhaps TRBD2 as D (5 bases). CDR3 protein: CASSPGLKQTQYF. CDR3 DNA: TGTGCCAGCAGCCCCGGACTGAAGCAGACCCAGTACTTC.